What follows are 15 T cell receptor beta chains derived from one specimen sequenced in a study of T cell responses to AZD1222 COVID-19 vaccine. The repertoire was sequenced with immunoSEQ multiplex PCR; TCRdb's copy has only in-frame clones and lacks some. The table records approximately 150,000 clones, more than 90% of them present only once. The sequenced sample was peripheral blood, obtained on day 0 of AZD1222 vaccination. The receptors were sampled from an adult in good health.

CDR3 in DNA: TGTGCCAGCCGATTTTCAGGGAACACTGAAGCTTTCTTT. Translation: CASRFSGNTEAFF. The V and J genes are TRBV11-1 and TRBJ1-1; D is uncertain. The CDR3 sequence is 13 residues long. V was pared by 8 bases and J by 1 base, with 11 bases between. Germline CDR1 SGHAT, CDR2 FQDESV (reference sequence).

The V call is TRBV5-1, the J call TRBJ2-1; D is ambiguous. This CDR3 has 15 residues. Germline loops: CDR1 SGHRS, CDR2 YFSETQ. V lost 2 bases to trimming and J lost 8 bases, with 17 bases between them. This CDR3 reads CASSLPSTSTDEQFF. The CDR3 nucleotides read TGCGCCAGCAGCTTACCCTCCACCTCAACGGATGAGCAGTTCTTC.

The rearrangement links TRBV3-1 (or the pseudogene TRBV3-2) to TRBJ1-1, with a possible D match to TRBD1 (6 bases). The germline V gene has CDR1 LGHDT and CDR2 YNNKEL (reference sequence). This CDR3 is 17 amino acids long. The V end lost 4 bases, the J end lost 4 bases, and 22 bases lay between the germline ends. This CDR3 is CASSLRGRGPRGTEAFF. In DNA form, the CDR3 reads TGTGCCAGCAGCCTACGTGGACGGGGGCCAAGGGGCACTGAAGCTTTCTTT.

The V and J genes are TRBV5-1 and TRBJ2-1, with 9 bases fitting TRBD2. V lost 0 bases and J lost 5; bases outside the gene matches: 9. CDR3 length: 17 amino acids. Germline V gene lookup returns CDR1 SGHRS and CDR2 YFSETQ. The chain's CDR3 is CASSLAASGALNNEQFF. The CDR3 region has the DNA TGCGCCAGCAGCTTGGCAGCTAGCGGGGCACTAAACAATGAGCAGTTCTTC.

V usage is TRBV2 and J usage is TRBJ1-4; 7 bases agree with TRBD1. Germline V gene lookup returns CDR1 SNHLY and CDR2 FYNNEI. V trimming: 7 bases; J trimming: 14 bases; junction bases outside the gene matches: 13. The CDR3 has 13 residues. The CDR3 loop is CASTMFGTVGLFF. The DNA of the CDR3 is TGTGCCAGCACCATGTTCGGGACAGTCGGTCTGTTTTTT.

There are many counts of this clone. The chain has TRBV12-3 or TRBV12-4 and TRBJ1-1, with TRBD1 matching 7 bases. V lost 4 bases and J lost 11; bases outside the gene matches: 7. This CDR3 spans 12 amino acids. CDR3 sequence reads: CASSSSGQRAFF. The CDR3 nucleotides read TGTGCCAGCAGTTCATCGGGACAGCGGGCTTTCTTT.

The chain combines TRBV5-1 with TRBJ1-6; D gene ambiguous. The V end lost 2 bases, the J end lost 5 bases, and 8 bases lay between the germline ends. CDR3 length: 14 amino acids. Germline CDR1 and CDR2: SGHRS and YFSETQ. The CDR3 here is CASSFGQDNSPLHF. Written as DNA, the CDR3 is TGCGCCAGCAGCTTCGGGCAGGATAATTCACCCCTCCACTTT.

The table lists this clone with a count of one. The rearrangement links TRBV5-1 to TRBJ1-5; tentatively, D is TRBD1 (5 bases). Trimming shortened V by 0 bases and J by 11 bases, and 12 bases separated the two germline ends. CDR1 is SGHRS and CDR2 is YFSETQ in the germline V gene. This CDR3 is 13 amino acids long. CDR3 bases: TGCGCCAGCAGCTTGGAACTGGGGGGGGCCCAGCATTTT. It is translated as CASSLELGGAQHF.

This clone occurred a few times. The chain couples TRBV2 to TRBJ2-6, with D perhaps matching TRBD2 (6 bases). Trimming took off 2 bases at V and 2 bases at J, with 19 bases between the two ends. CDR3 length: 19 residues. Germline V gives CDR1 SNHLY, CDR2 FYNNEI. CDR3 sequence: CASSELAAGLGAGANVLTF. CDR3 DNA sequence: TGTGCCAGCAGTGAATTAGCGGCGGGTCTCGGGGCTGGGGCCAACGTCCTGACTTTC.

The chain links TRBV5-1 to TRBJ2-2; 7 positions agree with TRBD2. The CDR3 is 16 amino acids. Looked up from germline, CDR1 is SGHRS and CDR2 is YFSETQ. After removal of 0 bases from V and 6 bases from J, the junction contained 8 bases not matched to a gene. CDR3 loop: CASSLDRTGGAGELFF. The CDR3, as DNA: TGCGCCAGCAGCTTGGATAGGACTGGGGGGGCCGGGGAGCTGTTTTTT. Filled out from reference TRBV5-1 and TRBJ2-2, the complete variable domain reads KAGVTQTPRYLIKTRGQQVTLSCSPISGHRSVSWYQQTPGQGLQFLFEYFSETQRNKGNFPGRFSGRQFSNSRSEMNVSTLELGDSALYLCASSLDRTGGAGELFFGEGSRLTVL.

The gene calls are TRBV7-3 and TRBJ2-1, with 8 bases lining up with TRBD2. The germline gives CDR1 SGHTA, CDR2 FQGTGA. Germline trimming cut 3 bases from V and 0 bases from J; bases unmatched to any gene: 4. The CDR3 runs 16 residues. In DNA, the CDR3 is TGTGCCAGCAGCTTCGGGGGGGCTCTCTCCTACAATGAGCAGTTCTTC. It is translated as CASSFGGALSYNEQFF.

The chain uses TRBV15 and TRBJ1-5; perhaps TRBD1 as D (6 bases). The CDR3 runs to 16 residues. Germline CDR1 reads LNHNV; CDR2 reads YYDKDF (reference sequence). V lost 3 bases and J lost 4, with 16 bases in between. In DNA form, the CDR3 reads TGTGCCACCAGCAGTTTCCTAGGACAGTCAAATCAGCCCCAGCATTTT. The encoded protein is CATSSFLGQSNQPQHF.

The V and J genes are TRBV5-1 and TRBJ2-3; D gene unclear. This CDR3 is built from 12 residues. Trimming left V 4 bases short and J 10 bases short, with 13 bases between. From germline, CDR1 is SGHRS and CDR2 YFSETQ. The CDR3 region is CASSTTYSAQYF. CDR3 in DNA: TGCGCCAGCAGCACCACCTACTCAGCGCAGTATTTT.

The chain recombines TRBV5-4 with TRBJ1-1, with D unclear. Germline assignment: CDR1 SGHNT and CDR2 YYREEE (reference sequence). The V gene lost 5 bases and the J gene lost 2 bases, with 10 bases spanning the gap. The CDR3 consists of 13 residues. The CDR3 bases are TGTGCCAGCAGAGAAACAAAAAACACTGAAGCTTTCTTT. This codes for CASRETKNTEAFF.

The rearrangement uses TRBV6-5 and TRBJ1-2, with TRBD1 matching 9 bases. Germline trimming cut 4 bases from V and 6 bases from J; bases unmatched to any gene: 3. The V gene's germline CDR1 is MNHEY and CDR2 SVGAGI. The CDR3 consists of 13 residues. The DNA of the CDR3 is TGTGCCAGCAGTTTGGACAGGGGAAATGGCTACACCTTC. It yields the protein CASSLDRGNGYTF.